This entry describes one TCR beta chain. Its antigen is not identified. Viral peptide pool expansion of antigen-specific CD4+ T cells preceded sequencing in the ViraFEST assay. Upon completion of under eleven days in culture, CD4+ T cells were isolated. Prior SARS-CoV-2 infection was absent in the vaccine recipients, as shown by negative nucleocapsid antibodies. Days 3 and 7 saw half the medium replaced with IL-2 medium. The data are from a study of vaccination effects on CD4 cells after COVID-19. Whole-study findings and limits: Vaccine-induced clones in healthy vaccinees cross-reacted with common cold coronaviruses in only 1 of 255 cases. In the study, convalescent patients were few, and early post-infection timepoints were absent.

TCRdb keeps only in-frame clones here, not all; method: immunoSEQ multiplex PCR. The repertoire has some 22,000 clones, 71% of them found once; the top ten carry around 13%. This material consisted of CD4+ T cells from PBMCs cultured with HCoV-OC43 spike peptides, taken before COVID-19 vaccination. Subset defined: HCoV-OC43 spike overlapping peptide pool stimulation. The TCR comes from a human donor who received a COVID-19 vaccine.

The CDR3 is CASGGPWSTSRSYEQYF. For the CDR3, the DNA is TGTGCCAGCGGGGGGCCATGGTCGACCTCCAGATCCTACGAGCAGTACTTC. The chain joins TRBV5-6 to TRBJ2-7; D might be TRBD1 or TRBD2, each matching 6 bases. Trimming pared 7 bases from V and 1 base from J, leaving 24 bases between. The CDR3 length is 17 residues. Looked up from germline, CDR1 is SGHDT and CDR2 is YYEEEE. Full variable domain (remainder filled in from reference TRBV5-6 and TRBJ2-7): DAGVTQSPTHLIKTRGQQVTLRCSPKSGHDTVSWYQQALGQGPQFIFQYYEEEERQRGNFPDRFSGHQFPNYSSELNVNALLLGDSALYLCASGGPWSTSRSYEQYFGPGTRLTVT.